A single sample is the source of the 18 T cell receptor beta chains below, sequenced in a study of cytomegalovirus exposure and HLA in healthy donors. The study ran its PCR with 60 Vbeta and 13 Jbeta primers. Libraries were prepared by immunoSEQ multiplex PCR; TCRdb keeps only in-frame clonotypes and omits some of them. The table records 120,000 to 150,000 clones, more than 60% of them present only once. The sequenced sample was PBMCs. These receptor sequences come from a man in his forties in good health and CMV-seropositive.

As regards this clone: Distinct nucleotide sequences in the sample also encode this CDR3. This chain joins TRBV27 and TRBJ2-7, with 9 bases fitting TRBD2. Germline assignment: CDR1 MNHEY and CDR2 SMNVEV (reference sequence). This CDR3 contains 14 residues. The ends lost 2 bases at V and 2 bases at J; junction bases unmatched: 1. CDR3 protein: CASSLGTSPYEQYF. The DNA of the CDR3 is TGTGCCAGCAGTTTAGGGACTAGCCCCTACGAGCAGTACTTC.

The V gene is TRBV4-3, the J gene TRBJ2-5; weak D call: TRBD2 (5 bases). This CDR3 spans 17 amino acids. V was clipped by 1 base and J by 5 bases, with 20 bases between them. In germline, CDR1 is LGHNA, CDR2 YSLEER. CDR3 in DNA: TGCGCCAGCAGCCAAGTCCTTTCTGGCACGGGAATGGAGACCCAGTACTTC. Translating gives CASSQVLSGTGMETQYF.

The table lists this clone with a few counts. The DNA for the CDR3 is TGTGCCAGCAGTTTATACCGGGACAGTGAAGCTTTCTTT. Translation gives CASSLYRDSEAFF. The rearrangement links TRBV7-2 to TRBJ1-1, with 7 bases fitting TRBD1. The V gene end was trimmed by 6 bases and the J gene end by 7 bases; junction bases not matched to a gene: 8. Per the germline V gene, CDR1 is SGHTA and CDR2 is FQGNSA. This CDR3 has 13 amino acids.

The J gene is TRBJ1-6, the V gene TRBV14, with a possible D match to TRBD1 (5 bases). The V end was cut by 4 bases, the J end by 10 bases, with 14 bases between. CDR1 is SGHDN and CDR2 is FVKESK in the germline V gene. This CDR3 has 14 residues. CDR3 in DNA: TGTGCCAGCAGCCGACCAGGGATCGGGTCACCCCTCCACTTT. Its protein product is CASSRPGIGSPLHF. The full variable domain, completed using reference TRBV14 and TRBJ1-6, is EAGVTQFPSHSVIEKGQTVTLRCDPISGHDNLYWYRRVMGKEIKFLLHFVKESKQDESGMPNNRFLAERTGGTYSTLKVQPAELEDSGVYFCASSRPGIGSPLHFGNGTRLTVT.

V usage is TRBV7-9 and J usage is TRBJ2-5; tentatively, D is TRBD1 (6 bases). The CDR3 has 17 amino acids. Trimming took off 1 base at V and 5 bases at J, with 20 bases between the two ends. From germline, CDR1 is SEHNR and CDR2 FQNEAQ (reference sequence). This CDR3 reads CASSLERRLGAPETQYF. CDR3 DNA sequence: TGTGCCAGCAGCTTAGAACGTAGGCTGGGGGCGCCGGAGACCCAGTACTTC.

The gene calls are TRBV5-1 and TRBJ2-3; 8 nucleotides line up with TRBD1. CDR3 length: 15 residues. Germline CDR1 is SGHRS and CDR2 is YFSETQ. The V segment lost 6 bases and the J segment 6 bases; nucleotides outside the gene matches: 12. CDR3 in DNA: TGCGCCAGCAACGGACAGGGTAGTGGGGTTGATACGCAGTATTTT. This translates into CASNGQGSGVDTQYF.

V usage is TRBV29-1 and J usage is TRBJ1-4; 8 bases line up with TRBD1. The V gene's germline CDR1 is SQVTM and CDR2 ANQGSEA. J gave up 5 bases and V 5 bases, and 7 bases lay outside the gene matches. The CDR3 has 14 residues. This CDR3 reads CSVSTTGENEKLFF. CDR3 nucleotides: TGCAGCGTTTCGACGACAGGGGAAAATGAAAAACTGTTTTTT. Supplemented by reference TRBV29-1 and TRBJ1-4, the full variable domain reads SAVISQKPSRDICQRGTSLTIQCQVDSQVTMMFWYRQQPGQSLTLIATANQGSEATYESGFVIDKFPISRPNLTFSTLTVSNMSPEDSSIYLCSVSTTGENEKLFFGSGTQLSVL.

The gene calls are TRBV19 and TRBJ1-1, with a possible D match to TRBD1 (5 bases). The CDR3 is 14 residues long. The V gene's germline CDR1 is LNHDA and CDR2 SQIVND (reference sequence). V dropped 4 bases and J dropped 1 base, with 10 bases sitting between them. The CDR3 DNA sequence: TGTGCCAGTAGTAGCGGCCAGGGGAACACTGAAGCTTTCTTT. It codes for CASSSGQGNTEAFF.

The gene calls are TRBV5-1 and TRBJ2-2; 8 bases match TRBD2. CDR3 length: 16 amino acids. From germline, CDR1 is SGHRS and CDR2 YFSETQ. Trimming took 4 bases from V and 3 from J; bases not matched to a gene: 8. As DNA, the CDR3 is TGCGCCAGCAGCCCTTTAAGCGGGAGCGACACCGGGGAGCTGTTTTTT. Amino acids: CASSPLSGSDTGELFF.

The gene calls are TRBV7-3 and TRBJ1-6, with no clear D. Germline loops: CDR1 SGHTA, CDR2 FQGTGA. The CDR3 sequence is 14 residues long. Trimming pared 2 bases from V and 7 bases from J, leaving 9 bases between. The CDR3 sequence is CASSLDGSNSPLHF. The CDR3 coding sequence is TGTGCCAGCAGCTTAGACGGGTCGAATTCACCCCTCCACTTT. Based on the CDR3 plus reference TRBV7-3 and TRBJ1-6, the full variable domain is GAGVSQTPSNKVTEKGKYVELRCDPISGHTALYWYRQSLGQGPEFLIYFQGTGAADDSGLPNDRFFAVRPEGSVSTLKIQRTERGDSAVYLCASSLDGSNSPLHFGNGTRLTVT.

The genes are TRBV6-4 and TRBJ2-2; 7 positions match TRBD2. Looked up from germline, CDR1 is MRHNA and CDR2 is SNTAGT. The CDR3 covers 16 residues. V was pared by 4 bases and J by 6 bases, with 11 bases of the junction left unmatched. CDR3 coding DNA: TGTGCCAGCAGTGGGCGGGCGGGAGAGGGCGCCGGGGAGCTGTTTTTT. Its protein product is CASSGRAGEGAGELFF.

This clone was found once. This rearrangement joins TRBV5-1 to TRBJ2-7, with 9 bases aligning to TRBD2. The V gene's germline CDR1 is SGHRS and CDR2 YFSETQ. The CDR3 is 15 amino acids. Trimming cost V 1 base and J 6 bases; bases outside gene matches: 8. The CDR3 loop reads CASSLSSSGRTEQYF. As DNA, the CDR3 is TGCGCCAGCAGCTTGTCCTCGAGCGGGAGGACCGAGCAGTACTTC.

This chain connects TRBV6-5 to TRBJ1-4, with TRBD1 matching 7 bases. Trimming at V came to 5 bases and at J to 8 bases, leaving 5 bases not matched to a gene. This CDR3 contains 13 residues. Per germline, CDR1 MNHEY and CDR2 SVGAGI. CDR3 sequence reads: CASSDLQGEKLFF. DNA of the CDR3: TGTGCCAGCAGTGACCTACAGGGGGAAAAACTGTTTTTT.

This clone was seen once. J is TRBJ2-3 and V is TRBV7-2; possibly TRBD2 for D (6 bases). This CDR3 spans 14 amino acids. V was shortened by 5 bases and J by 8 bases, with 17 bases between the two germline ends. Germline assignment: CDR1 SGHTA and CDR2 FQGNSA. The CDR3 nucleotides are TGTGCCAGCAGCCCCACGGGAGTAGCGAGTACGCAGTATTTT. Encoded protein: CASSPTGVASTQYF.

CDR3: CASSRQGDHEQYF. CDR3 bases: TGTGCCAGCAGCCGACAGGGGGACCACGAGCAGTACTTC. The genes are TRBV6-5 and TRBJ2-7, with 9 bases lining up with TRBD1. The CDR3 runs 13 residues. Looked up from germline, CDR1 is MNHEY and CDR2 is SVGAGI. V trimming: 6 bases; J trimming: 5 bases; junction bases outside the gene matches: 5.

The chain recombines TRBV2 with TRBJ1-5, with TRBD1 as a possible D gene (5 bases). V was pared by 2 bases and J by 4 bases, with 9 bases between. Germline CDR1 SNHLY, CDR2 FYNNEI. The CDR3 extends over 14 amino acids. CDR3 sequence reads: CASSEQGWNQPQHF. CDR3 nucleotide sequence: TGTGCCAGCAGTGAACAGGGATGGAATCAGCCCCAGCATTTT.

A single count supports this clone. The CDR3 is CASSPTDRGTEAFF. The CDR3 nucleotides are TGTGCCAGCAGCCCTACGGACAGGGGAACTGAAGCTTTCTTT. The rearrangement uses TRBV7-6 and TRBJ1-1, with TRBD1 matching 9 bases. This CDR3 has 14 residues. The germline gives CDR1 SGHVS, CDR2 FNYEAQ. Trimming took 5 bases from V and 5 from J; bases not matched to a gene: 6. The variable domain in full, with the rest retrieved from reference TRBV7-6 and TRBJ1-1, is GAGVSQSPRYKVTKRGQDVALRCDPISGHVSLYWYRQALGQGPEFLTYFNYEAQQDKSGLPNDRFSAERPEGSISTLTIQRTEQRDSAMYRCASSPTDRGTEAFFGQGTRLTVV.

This chain joins TRBV5-4 and TRBJ1-1, with 8 bases that match TRBD1. CDR1 is SGHNT and CDR2 is YYREEE in the germline V gene (reference sequence). V lost 2 bases and J lost 2; bases outside the gene matches: 5. The CDR3 covers 15 residues. CDR3: CASSLDRGPNTEAFF. The CDR3 DNA reads TGTGCCAGCAGCTTAGACAGGGGTCCAAACACTGAAGCTTTCTTT.